This T cell receptor (beta chain) was obtained from a study of graft-versus-host responses after intestinal transplantation. At the level of the study: Following induction with anti-thymocyte globulin, all recipients were given tacrolimus and steroids for three to four years. Notes on the study in general: With peak circulating GvH clone levels came an association with early post-transplant HvG declines. In patients with graft-donor T cell macrochimerism, allograft graft-versus-host to host-versus-graft clonal ratios were high.

As regards this clone: Antigen: not known.

Using immunoSEQ multiplex PCR, the repertoire was profiled, and TCRdb retains in-frame clones only, with some absent. The sample lists just over 85,000 clones, roughly 92% occurring once. The V and J ends lost 5 bases and 4 bases respectively, with 6 bases between them. CDR3 length equals 11 residues. The germline CDR1 and CDR2 sequences are MNHEY and SVGAGI. This clonotype was obtained from a human donor who was the organ donor for an intestinal transplant. The sequences come from unstimulated CD8+ T cells sorted from spleen or lymph node cells, collected before transplant. The rearrangement uses TRBV6-5 and TRBJ2-7; D is ambiguous. CDR3 in amino acids: CASSHTYEQYF. The CDR3 DNA reads TGTGCCAGCAGTCACACATACGAGCAGTACTTC.